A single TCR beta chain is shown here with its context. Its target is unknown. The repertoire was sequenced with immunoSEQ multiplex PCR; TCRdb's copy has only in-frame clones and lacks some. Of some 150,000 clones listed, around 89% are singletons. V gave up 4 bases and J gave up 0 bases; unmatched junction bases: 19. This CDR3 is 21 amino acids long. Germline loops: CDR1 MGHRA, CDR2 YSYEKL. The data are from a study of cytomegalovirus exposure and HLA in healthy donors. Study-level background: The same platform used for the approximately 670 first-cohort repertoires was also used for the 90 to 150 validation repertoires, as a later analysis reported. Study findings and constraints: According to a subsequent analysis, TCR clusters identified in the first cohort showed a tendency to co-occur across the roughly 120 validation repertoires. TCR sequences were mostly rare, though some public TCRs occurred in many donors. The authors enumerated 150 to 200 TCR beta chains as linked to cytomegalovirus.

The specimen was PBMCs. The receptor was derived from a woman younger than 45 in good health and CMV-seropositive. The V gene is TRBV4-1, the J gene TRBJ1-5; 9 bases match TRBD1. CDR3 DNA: TGCGCCAGCAGCCGATTCATTGGGGGGACAGGGAGGCAATATAGCAATCAGCCCCAGCATTTT. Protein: CASSRFIGGTGRQYSNQPQHF.